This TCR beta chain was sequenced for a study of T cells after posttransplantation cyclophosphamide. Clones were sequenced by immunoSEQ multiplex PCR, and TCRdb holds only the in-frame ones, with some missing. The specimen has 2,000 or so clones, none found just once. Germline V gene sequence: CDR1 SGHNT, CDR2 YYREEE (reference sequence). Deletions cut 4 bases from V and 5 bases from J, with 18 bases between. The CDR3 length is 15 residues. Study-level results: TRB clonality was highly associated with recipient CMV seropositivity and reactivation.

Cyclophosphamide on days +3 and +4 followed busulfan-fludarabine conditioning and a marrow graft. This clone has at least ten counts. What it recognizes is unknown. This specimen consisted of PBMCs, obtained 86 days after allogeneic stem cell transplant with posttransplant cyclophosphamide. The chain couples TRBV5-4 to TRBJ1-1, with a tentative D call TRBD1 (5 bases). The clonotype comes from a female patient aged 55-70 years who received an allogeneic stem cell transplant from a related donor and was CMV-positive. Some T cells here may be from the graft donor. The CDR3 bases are TGTGCCAGCAGCGCCCTCGGGACTGCAATTACTGAAGCTTTCTTT. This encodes CASSALGTAITEAFF.